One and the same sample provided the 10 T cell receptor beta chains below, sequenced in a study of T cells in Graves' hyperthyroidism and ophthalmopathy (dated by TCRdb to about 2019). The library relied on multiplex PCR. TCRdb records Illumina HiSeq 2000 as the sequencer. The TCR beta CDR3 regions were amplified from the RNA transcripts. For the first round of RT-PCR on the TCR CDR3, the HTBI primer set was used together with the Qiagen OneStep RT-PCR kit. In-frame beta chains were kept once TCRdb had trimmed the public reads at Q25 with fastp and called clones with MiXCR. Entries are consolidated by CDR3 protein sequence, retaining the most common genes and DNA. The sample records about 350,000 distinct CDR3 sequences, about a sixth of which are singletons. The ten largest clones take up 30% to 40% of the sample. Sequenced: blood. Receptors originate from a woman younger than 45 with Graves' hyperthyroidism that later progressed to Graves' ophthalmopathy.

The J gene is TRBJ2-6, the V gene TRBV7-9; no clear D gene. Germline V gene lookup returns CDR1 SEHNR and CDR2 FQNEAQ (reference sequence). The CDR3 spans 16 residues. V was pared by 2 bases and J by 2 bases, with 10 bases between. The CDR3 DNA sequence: TGTGCCAGCAGCTTATCCCGAATAGCTGGGGCCAACGTCCTGACTTTC. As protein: CASSLSRIAGANVLTF.

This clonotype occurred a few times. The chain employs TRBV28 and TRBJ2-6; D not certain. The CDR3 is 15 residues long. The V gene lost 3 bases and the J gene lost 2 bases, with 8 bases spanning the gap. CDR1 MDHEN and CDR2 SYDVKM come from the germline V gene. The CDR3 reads CASSLRTAGANVLTF. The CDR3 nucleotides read TGTGCCAGCAGTTTGAGGACGGCTGGGGCCAACGTCCTGACTTTC.

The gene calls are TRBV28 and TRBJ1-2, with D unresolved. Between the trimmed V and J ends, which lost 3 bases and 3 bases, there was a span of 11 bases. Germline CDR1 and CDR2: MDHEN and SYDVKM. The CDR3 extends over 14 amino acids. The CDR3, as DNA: TGTGCCAGCAGTTTCCTGGGTAGGGACTATGGCTACACCTTC. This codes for CASSFLGRDYGYTF.

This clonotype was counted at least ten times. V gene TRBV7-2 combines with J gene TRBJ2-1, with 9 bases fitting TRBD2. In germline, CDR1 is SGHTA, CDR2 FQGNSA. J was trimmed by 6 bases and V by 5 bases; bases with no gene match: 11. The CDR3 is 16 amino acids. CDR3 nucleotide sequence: TGTGCCAGCAGCCCCCCCAAGCTAGCGGGACTCAATGAGCAGTTCTTC. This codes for CASSPPKLAGLNEQFF. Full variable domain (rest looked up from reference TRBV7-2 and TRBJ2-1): GAGVSQSPSNKVTEKGKDVELRCDPISGHTALYWYRQSLGQGLEFLIYFQGNSAPDKSGLPSDRFSAERTGGSVSTLTIQRTQQEDSAVYLCASSPPKLAGLNEQFFGPGTRLTVL.

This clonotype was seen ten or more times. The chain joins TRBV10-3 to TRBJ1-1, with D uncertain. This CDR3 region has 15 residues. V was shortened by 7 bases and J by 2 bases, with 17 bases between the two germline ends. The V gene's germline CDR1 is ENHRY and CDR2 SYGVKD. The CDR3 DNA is TGTGCCATCAAGGAGGCGGGGAGAGGAAACACTGAAGCTTTCTTT. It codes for CAIKEAGRGNTEAFF.

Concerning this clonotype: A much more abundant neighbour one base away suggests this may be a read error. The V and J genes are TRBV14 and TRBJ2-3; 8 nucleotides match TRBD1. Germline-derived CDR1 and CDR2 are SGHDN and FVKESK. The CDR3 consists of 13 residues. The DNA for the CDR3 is TGTGCCGGCAGCCAATCCAGGGCAGGGGGCAGGTATTTT. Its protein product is CAGSQSRAGGRYF. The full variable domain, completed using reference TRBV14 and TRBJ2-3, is EAGVTQFPSHSVIEKGQTVTLRCDPISGHDNLYWYRRVMGKEIKFLLHFVKESKQDESGMPNNRFLAERTGGTYSTLKVQPAELEDSGVYFCAGSQSRAGGRYFGPGTRLTVL.

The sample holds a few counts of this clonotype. The CDR3 bases are TGTGCCAGCAGTGAAGGGTCGATAGCGCCAGAGGCTTTCTTT. Amino acid sequence: CASSEGSIAPEAFF. The rearrangement joins TRBV6-1 to TRBJ1-1; no clear D gene. V was cut by 1 base and J by 11 bases, with 17 bases left in between. CDR1 is MNHNS, CDR2 SASEGT, per germline. The length of the CDR3 is 14 residues.

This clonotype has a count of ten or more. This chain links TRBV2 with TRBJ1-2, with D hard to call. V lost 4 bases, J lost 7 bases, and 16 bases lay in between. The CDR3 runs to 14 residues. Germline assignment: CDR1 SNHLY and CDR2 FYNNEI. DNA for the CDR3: TGTGCCAGCAGTGTTGGTTCACGTGGGATTGGCTACACCTTC. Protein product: CASSVGSRGIGYTF. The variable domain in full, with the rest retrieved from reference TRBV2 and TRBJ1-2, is EPEVTQTPSHQVTQMGQEVILRCVPISNHLYFYWYRQILGQKVEFLVSFYNNEISEKSEIFDDQFSVERPDGSNFTLKIRSTKLEDSAMYFCASSVGSRGIGYTFGSGTRLTVV.

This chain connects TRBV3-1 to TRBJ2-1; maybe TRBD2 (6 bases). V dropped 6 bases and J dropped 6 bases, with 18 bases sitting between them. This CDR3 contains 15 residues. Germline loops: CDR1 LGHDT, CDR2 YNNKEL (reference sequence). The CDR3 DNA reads TGTGCCAGCAGTCTCAGGGTAGCGGATCTCAATGAGCAGTTCTTC. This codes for CASSLRVADLNEQFF.

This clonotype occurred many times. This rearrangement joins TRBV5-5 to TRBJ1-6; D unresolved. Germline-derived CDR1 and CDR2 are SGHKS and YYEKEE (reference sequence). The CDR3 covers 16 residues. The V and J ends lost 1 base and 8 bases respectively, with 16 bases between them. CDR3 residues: CASSLRLSTSYSPLHF. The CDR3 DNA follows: TGTGCCAGCAGCTTGAGACTGTCCACCTCTTATTCACCCCTCCACTTT.